This T cell receptor beta chain is from a study of shared clonotypes between healthy human individuals. Whole-study findings and limits: The sharing of approximately 4.6% of naive CD4 clonotypes was seen across a handful of donors.

The CDR3 extends over 18 amino acids. Germline V gene sequence: CDR1 SGHAT, CDR2 FQNNGV. V lost 4 bases, J lost 0 bases, and 14 bases stayed unmatched. This clone was recorded a few times. The target antigen is unknown. Measured with immunoSEQ multiplex PCR; TCRdb has only the in-frame clones, and not every one. The sample gives 730,000 or so clones, less than 80% of which show up once; roughly 1.8% is in the top ten. The specimen was memory CD4+ T cells sorted from blood. Indicated subset: CD45RA-negative fraction. The J gene is TRBJ1-1, the V gene TRBV11-2; 7 nucleotides line up with TRBD1. The receptor was derived from a woman between 25 and 40 years old in good health. The CDR3 loop is CASSSQGGTAFMNTEAFF. The CDR3 region has the DNA TGTGCCAGCAGCTCTCAAGGGGGGACAGCGTTCATGAACACTGAAGCTTTCTTT. The whole variable domain, filled in from reference TRBV11-2 and TRBJ1-1, reads EAGVAQSPRYKIIEKRQSVAFWCNPISGHATLYWYQQILGQGPKLLIQFQNNGVVDDSQLPKDRFSAERLKGVDSTLKIQPAKLEDSAVYLCASSSQGGTAFMNTEAFFGQGTRLTVV.